These T cell receptor beta chains were read from a single sample in a study of cytomegalovirus exposure and HLA in healthy donors. Clones were read by immunoSEQ multiplex PCR, and TCRdb kept only the in-frame ones, dropping some. The sample has 100,000 to 150,000 clones; about 72% are singletons. Sequenced input: PBMCs. Source of these receptors: a man aged 50 to 59 in good health and CMV-seropositive. CDR3s include the opening cysteine and the closing phenylalanine or tryptophan. A D gene is named only where the DNA matches it firmly. Clone size appears in some rows only: once, few, many, or a class for an expanded clone.

J | V | D | size | DNA | CDR3
TRBJ1-1 | TRBV2 | . | . | TGTGCCAGCAAGCTACAGGGGAACACTGAAGCTTTCTTT | CASKLQGNTEAFF
TRBJ2-2 | TRBV15 | . | . | TGTGCCACCAGCTTCTTCGCCGGGGAGCTGTTTTTT | CATSFFAGELFF
TRBJ2-1 | TRBV5-4 | TRBD1 | once | TGTGCCAGCAGCTTGGGGGGACAGGGAGGCTCCTACAATGAGCAGTTCTTC | CASSLGGQGGSYNEQFF
TRBJ1-1 | TRBV5-1 | TRBD1 | once | TGCGCCAGCAGCCAGGCCCCGGGACAGGGGAGAAGGGGGGCTGAAGCTTTCTTT | CASSQAPGQGRRGAEAFF
TRBJ1-2 | TRBV27 | . | . | TGTGCCAGCAGTTTAAGTCTTCGGGGTAACTATGGCTACACCTTC | CASSLSLRGNYGYTF
TRBJ2-1 | TRBV5-1 | TRBD2 | . | TGCGCCAGCAGCTACGGGACTAGCATGGGCAATGAGCAGTTCTTC | CASSYGTSMGNEQFF
TRBJ1-5 | TRBV7-9 | TRBD1 | once | TGTGCCAGCAGCTTAGAGACCGGGACAGGGATCGGCCAGCCCCAGCATTTT | CASSLETGTGIGQPQHF
TRBJ1-1 | TRBV4-1 | TRBD1 | . | TGCGCCAGCAGCCCGGGACAGGGGGCGCGGACTGAAGCTTTCTTT | CASSPGQGARTEAFF
TRBJ2-6 | TRBV7-2 | . | few | TGTGCCAGCAGCTCCACGGGTCCCGCGGCTGGGGCCAACGTCCTGACTTTC | CASSSTGPAAGANVLTF
TRBJ2-2 | TRBV5-1 | . | . | TGCGCCAGCAGCTTGGAGTACGAGGCGTCCGGGGAGCTGTTTTTT | CASSLEYEASGELFF
TRBJ1-1 | TRBV5-1 | TRBD1 | . | TGCGCCAGCAGCCCCGGGACAGGTCGAATGAACACTGAAGCTTTCTTT | CASSPGTGRMNTEAFF
TRBJ2-3 | TRBV28 | TRBD2 | . | TGTGCCAGCAGTTTCGCGACTAGCGGGGGCCACACGCTTACGCAGTATTTT | CASSFATSGGHTLTQYF
TRBJ2-1 | TRBV5-1 | . | . | TGCGCCAGCAGCTTGGGGACAGACCACAATGAGCAGTTCTTC | CASSLGTDHNEQFF
TRBJ2-3 | TRBV29-1 | . | . | TGCAGCGCTACAGAAGATACGCAGTATTTT | CSATEDTQYF
TRBJ2-5 | TRBV6-1 | . | once | TGTGCCAGCAGTGTCACAGGGAAAGAGACCCAGTACTTC | CASSVTGKETQYF
TRBJ1-1 | TRBV6-6 | . | . | TGTGCCAGCAGACCCCGGGGGGACAAAGGCACTGAAGCTTTCTTT | CASRPRGDKGTEAFF
TRBJ2-2 | TRBV6-6 | TRBD2 | . | TGTGCCAGCAGTTACTCGAGTAGCGGGGGCACCGGGGAGCTGTTTTTT | CASSYSSSGGTGELFF
TRBJ1-1 | TRBV6-1 | TRBD1 | . | TGTGCCAGCGGAACAGGGGTTAGGACTGAAGCTTTCTTT | CASGTGVRTEAFF
TRBJ2-7 | TRBV10-3 | TRBD2 | . | TGTGCCATCAGTCGAGGGATAGCGGGACCCTACGAGCAGTACTTC | CAISRGIAGPYEQYF
TRBJ2-3 | TRBV14 | TRBD2 | once | TGTGCCAGCAGCCCCGTACGGAGCGGGAGTGCAGATACGCAGTATTTT | CASSPVRSGSADTQYF
TRBJ2-3 | TRBV5-4 | . | . | TGTGCCAGCAGCTTGGATCAGCGGCACCTAGCGGATACGCAGTATTTT | CASSLDQRHLADTQYF
TRBJ1-2 | TRBV19 | TRBD1 | . | TGTGCCAGTAGTGTTATCACCGGGACAGCCTATGGCTACACCTTC | CASSVITGTAYGYTF
TRBJ2-1 | TRBV6-5 | TRBD2 | . | TGTGCCAGCAGTCGCGAGCGGGGGGTCAATGAGCAGTTCTTC | CASSRERGVNEQFF
TRBJ2-3 | TRBV6-5 | TRBD2 | . | TGTGCCAGCGGGGGGGGGTCCCCCCTCGCGCAGTATTTT | CASGGGSPLAQYF
TRBJ2-7 | TRBV5-4 | . | . | TGTGCCAGCAGCTTGGGAGTGGGGGGACCGGAGTACTTC | CASSLGVGGPEYF
TRBJ1-2 | TRBV2 | . | once | TGTGCCAGCAGCCCCCAGTCGGGGGTTGGCTACACCTTC | CASSPQSGVGYTF
TRBJ2-3 | TRBV28 | . | . | TGTGCCAGCAACGGCGGGGTGGGCACAGATACGCAGTATTTT | CASNGGVGTDTQYF
TRBJ2-7 | TRBV7-2 | TRBD1 | . | TGTGCCAGCAGCTTAGTCGCGGGACAGGGGCCTACGAGCTCCTACGAGCAGTACTTC | CASSLVAGQGPTSSYEQYF
TRBJ2-7 | TRBV6-5 | . | . | TGTGCCAGCAGTTATATGGGGCGTAGTTTAGACTACGAGCAGTACTTC | CASSYMGRSLDYEQYF
TRBJ1-6 | TRBV19 | TRBD1 | . | TGTGCCAGTAGTACCGGGACAGGGAGAAATTCACCCCTCCACTTT | CASSTGTGRNSPLHF
TRBJ1-2 | TRBV7-2 | . | . | TGTGCCAGCAGCTTAGACGGTCAGGATGGCTACACCTTC | CASSLDGQDGYTF
TRBJ2-5 | TRBV9 | . | . | TGTGCCAGCAGTTCCTCGTACGGAGGGCAAGAGACCCAGTACTTC | CASSSSYGGQETQYF
TRBJ2-5 | TRBV5-1 | TRBD1 | . | TGCGCCAGCATCCCGGGGGACAGGGGGCAAGAGACCCAGTACTTC | CASIPGDRGQETQYF